Presented here are 10 T cell receptor beta chains from one specimen sequenced in a study of blood T cell repertoires in COVID-19. TCRdb's table, derived via immunoSEQ multiplex PCR, lists solely in-frame clones and lacks some. This table has fewer than 400,000 clones, over 85% appearing once. The sample comprised peripheral blood. The receptors shown here come from a woman in her twenties or thirties with COVID-19, enrolled during active disease.

J is TRBJ1-1 and V is TRBV5-1; D call uncertain. Germline V gene data show CDR1 as SGHRS and CDR2 as YFSETQ. The CDR3 consists of 13 residues. V lost 0 bases and J 8 bases, leaving 11 bases between the germline ends. CDR3 nucleotide sequence: TGCGCCAGCAGCTTGGGGGATTCGGGGGAAGCTTTCTTT. It encodes CASSLGDSGEAFF.

This clone occurred once. J is TRBJ1-6 and V is TRBV7-2; 7 bases agree with TRBD1. With 5 bases clipped from V and 7 bases from J, the junction kept 8 bases outside the gene matches. The CDR3 is 15 residues long. Germline CDR1 is SGHTA and CDR2 is FQGNSA. CDR3: CASSVTGTVNSPLHF. The CDR3 nucleotides are TGTGCCAGCAGCGTAACCGGGACAGTAAATTCACCCCTCCACTTT.

This chain joins TRBV19 and TRBJ1-1, with D possibly being TRBD1 (6 bases). The germline CDR1 and CDR2 sequences are LNHDA and SQIVND (reference sequence). This CDR3 spans 14 amino acids. Between the trimmed V and J ends, which lost 4 bases and 1 base, there was a span of 10 bases. The CDR3 DNA reads TGTGCCAGTAGTACAGGGACACCGAACACTGAAGCTTTCTTT. Translating gives CASSTGTPNTEAFF.

V is TRBV5-1 and J is TRBJ2-4; 10 nucleotides line up with TRBD1. There are 16 residues in the CDR3. CDR1 and CDR2 from the germline V gene are SGHRS and YFSETQ. Trimming cost V 6 bases and J 8 bases; bases outside gene matches: 14. CDR3 sequence reads: CASKPTGQGLLDIQYF. Here the CDR3 DNA reads TGCGCCAGCAAACCAACGGGACAGGGGTTGTTAGACATTCAGTACTTC.

The V and J genes are TRBV6-5 and TRBJ2-2; D is possibly TRBD1 (6 bases). The CDR3 is 13 amino acids. V lost 2 bases and J 6 bases, leaving 7 bases between the germline ends. The germline V gene encodes CDR1 MNHEY and CDR2 SVGAGI. The CDR3 sequence: CASSYTGPGELFF. In nucleotides, the CDR3 is TGTGCCAGCAGTTACACAGGGCCCGGGGAGCTGTTTTTT.

The J gene is TRBJ1-3, the V gene TRBV25-1; D remains ambiguous. V gave up 4 bases and J gave up 0 bases, with 16 bases separating them. The CDR3 is made up of 17 amino acids. CDR1 is MGHDK and CDR2 is SYGVNS in the germline V gene. The chain's CDR3 is CASSAPRHSGSGNTIYF. CDR3 DNA sequence: TGTGCCAGCAGTGCCCCTCGACACTCCGGCTCTGGAAACACCATATATTTT.

This clone was seen only a few times. This chain links TRBV27 with TRBJ1-1, with no clear D. CDR1 and CDR2 (germline): MNHEY, SMNVEV (reference sequence). V lost 7 bases to trimming and J lost 1 base, with 10 bases between them. The CDR3 is 13 residues long. The CDR3 here is CASINGPNTEAFF. DNA for the CDR3: TGTGCCAGCATAAACGGTCCGAACACTGAAGCTTTCTTT.

V and J are TRBV11-2 and TRBJ1-2, with a weak D call TRBD1 (5 bases). Per germline, CDR1 SGHAT and CDR2 FQNNGV. The CDR3 runs 14 residues. Deletions cut 3 bases from V and 3 bases from J, with 11 bases between. CDR3 DNA: TGTGCCAGCAGCTTCCCGGGACTGGACTATGGCTACACCTTC. It translates to CASSFPGLDYGYTF.

The J gene is TRBJ2-7, the V gene TRBV6-5; 8 nucleotides align to TRBD1. The CDR3 consists of 12 residues. Trimming at V came to 6 bases and at J to 6 bases, leaving 4 bases not matched to a gene. Germline V CDR1 and CDR2: MNHEY, SVGAGI. For the CDR3, the DNA is TGTGCCAGCAGGACAGGGGACGGCGAGCAGTACTTC. Amino acids: CASRTGDGEQYF.

V and J are TRBV5-1 and TRBJ1-1; 11 bases line up with TRBD1. Unmatched junction bases numbered 3, after V lost 4 bases and J lost 1 base. CDR1 and CDR2 (germline): SGHRS, YFSETQ. The CDR3 contains 15 residues. The CDR3 bases are TGCGCCAGCAGCGGACAGGGGGCCGGGAACACTGAAGCTTTCTTT. As protein: CASSGQGAGNTEAFF.